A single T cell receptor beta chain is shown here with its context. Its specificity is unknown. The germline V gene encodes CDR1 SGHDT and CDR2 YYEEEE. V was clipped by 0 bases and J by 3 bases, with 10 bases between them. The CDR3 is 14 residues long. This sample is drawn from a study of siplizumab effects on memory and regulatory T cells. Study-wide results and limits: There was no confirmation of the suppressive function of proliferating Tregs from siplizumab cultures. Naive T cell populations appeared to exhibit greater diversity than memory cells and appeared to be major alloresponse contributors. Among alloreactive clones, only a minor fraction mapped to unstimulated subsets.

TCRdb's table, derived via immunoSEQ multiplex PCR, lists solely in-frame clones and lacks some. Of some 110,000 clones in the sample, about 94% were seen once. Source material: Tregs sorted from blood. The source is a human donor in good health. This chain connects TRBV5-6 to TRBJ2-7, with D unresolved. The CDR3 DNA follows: TGTGCCAGCAGCTTGGGAGGCCTAGTCTACGAGCAGTACTTC. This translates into CASSLGGLVYEQYF.